This T cell receptor beta chain was captured in a study of cytomegalovirus exposure and HLA in healthy donors. 60 Vbeta and 13 Jbeta primers were used in PCR. Method: immunoSEQ multiplex PCR; TCRdb's copy keeps in-frame clones and lacks some. The profile shows about 120,000 clones, roughly 63% of them singletons. Deletions cut 0 bases from V and 1 base from J, with 11 bases between. CDR1 is SNHLY, CDR2 FYNNEI, per germline. The CDR3 has 16 amino acids. The V and J genes are TRBV2 and TRBJ2-3; D not resolved. The sequencing input was PBMCs. This TCR was sampled from a man in his forties or fifties in good health and CMV-seropositive. CDR3 DNA: TGTGCCAGCAGTGAAGCTATGGGTCGGGGCACAGATACGCAGTATTTT. Residues: CASSEAMGRGTDTQYF.